This TCR beta chain was recovered during a study of Tregs in tolerant kidney transplant recipients. Across the study: The nonmyeloablative bone marrow transplants came from related graft donors, with transient mixed chimerism. Whole-study findings and limits: Validation in larger populations is needed because few patients were studied. Activated donor B cell expansion appeared to reveal the most relevant donor-specific TCRbeta repertoire. Donor-specific Treg expansion exceeded global Treg expansion in tolerant patients, suggesting antigen drive.

Generated by immunoSEQ multiplex PCR, the TCRdb table keeps only in-frame clones and is missing some. The sample carries about 87,000 clones, more than 85% recorded once. As to this clone: Its specificity is unknown.

Germline V lookup: CDR1 LNHNV, CDR2 YYDKDF (reference sequence). This CDR3 is built from 15 residues. V gave up 1 base and J gave up 4 bases, with 13 bases separating them. The chain is built from TRBV15 and TRBJ1-1; D unresolved. The origin of this receptor is a human donor who received a combined kidney and bone marrow transplant. Sequenced material: CD4+ T cells from blood, taken before the transplant. CDR3 region: CATSRVGGTGTEAFF. In nucleotides, the CDR3 is TGTGCCACCAGCAGAGTTGGAGGAACGGGCACTGAAGCTTTCTTT.